This T cell receptor beta chain appears in the sequencing data of a study of OX40 agonist ivuxolimab in advanced cancers. Assay: immunoSEQ multiplex PCR; the TCRdb copy retains only in-frame clones and omits some. Of over 15,000 clones in the sample, around 70% are singletons; the top ten hold 33%. Whole-study findings and limits: Antigen targets of the expanded peripheral T cells went undetermined.

On this clone itself: The antigen is undetermined.

Germline loops: CDR1 ENHRY, CDR2 SYGVKD. The CDR3 is 12 amino acids. V was trimmed by 4 bases and J by 2 bases, leaving 3 bases between them. The source material was CD4+ or CD8+ T cells sorted from blood, sampled in a trial of the OX40 agonist ivuxolimab. The source is an adult with an advanced solid tumor such as melanoma, head and neck, liver or kidney cancer. The rearrangement uses TRBV10-3 and TRBJ1-5; no definite D call. This CDR3 is CAISGRNQPQHF. DNA of the CDR3: TGTGCCATCAGTGGACGCAATCAGCCCCAGCATTTT.